The clone carrying this T cell receptor (beta chain) was counted between two and nine times. Its antigen is currently unknown. Study-level findings and limits: In terms of TCR gene usage, tumor memory CD4+ T cells clustered together with blood and lymph node memory CD4+ cells, as well as with lymph node naive CD4+ cells. The larger cohort examined one V-J beta rearrangement, not whole repertoires.

TCRdb used MiXCR to reprocess the 5' RACE reads, holding one entry per CDR3 protein. The table records tens of thousands of distinct CDR3 sequences, about 28% of them present only once. Memory CD4+ cells were defined as CD4+CD45RO+CD25-. Germline V CDR1 and CDR2: MNHEY, SVGAGI. The V end was cut by 0 bases, the J end by 3 bases, with 12 bases between. The CDR3 consists of 15 residues. Sequencing was done on a sample of tumor-infiltrating memory CD4+ T cells sorted from the breast tumor. Subset meaning: memory CD4+ T cells, CD4+CD45RO+CD25-. This chain uses TRBV6-5 with TRBJ2-7, with unresolved D. This sequence originates from a female donor with breast cancer. The CDR3 DNA follows: TGTGCCAGCAGTTACTCGCCAGCCCCTGTCTACGAGCAGTACTTC. This gives the protein CASSYSPAPVYEQYF.